Below, one T cell receptor beta chain is given with its context. What antigen it recognizes has not been identified. No base-level quality is on record; no much larger clone is a single base apart. Library generation was performed with the immunoSEQ multiplex PCR assay. For most patients, genomic DNA was isolated using the Qiagen DNeasy Blood and Tissue Kit and was shipped frozen to Adaptive Biotechnologies for TCR sequencing. For most patients, genomic DNA was subjected to high-throughput TCR-beta CDR3 sequencing by Adaptive Biotechnologies. The paper's data handling went like this. Adaptive's ImmunoSEQ software supplied the TCR sequencing data for 18 patients, while MiXCR and VDJtools were used to process a few other patients. CD4 versus CD8 sorting errors were corrected by removing sequences found in both subsets at a frequency ratio below 5:1. CDR3 nucleotide sequences shared by donor and recipient were removed because the origin of these sequences could not be assigned. Alloreactive clones required at least 2-fold expansion over unstimulated cells and minimum CFSE-low frequency of 0.002% (template counts) or 0.001% (read counts). Clones were considered mappable if detected in sequenced pre-transplant spleen, lymph node, or MLR CFSE-low populations of the donor or recipient. Cumulative frequency of alloreactive clones was calculated as a percentage of all sequences weighted by copy number. The table comes from immuneACCESS by way of TCRdb, which keeps in-frame sequences with V and J called. Part of the clones is missing from these tables; in studies checked, under half for an unresolved V gene and the rest for unknown reasons. The DNA was the basis for D and trimming; V, J and clone size are from that table. Counted in this sample were around 130,000 clones; about 92% of them appeared once. The top ten constitute under 0.2% of the sample.

This sample stems from a study of graft-versus-host responses after intestinal transplantation (dated by TCRdb to the early 2020s). A note on the overall study: The transplants that recipients received were multivisceral, liver-intestinal, or isolated intestinal. Every recipient was given anti-thymocyte globulin induction, followed by 2 to 4 years of maintenance tacrolimus and steroids. Graft-versus-host and host-versus-graft alloreactive T cell clones were tracked in the graft, circulation and bone marrow after intestinal transplantation using bulk TCR-beta CDR3 sequencing. To identify alloreactive clones, pre-transplant mixed lymphocyte reaction products were sequenced and then compared with unstimulated pre-transplant donor and recipient T cells. The cohort enrolled about two dozen intestinal transplant recipients, one of whom was a retransplant, and a few patients without pretransplant specimens were excluded. Donor T cell macrochimerism was defined as a peak of at least 4% donor T cells among recipient peripheral blood mononuclear cells. Samples from a few later patients were sequenced in-house on an Illumina MiSeq with MiXCR processing rather than by the commercial service. Results the study describes overall, beyond this receptor: Peak levels of circulating GvH clones were associated with declines in HvG clones early after transplant. GvH clones were found in recipient bone marrow, and some of the GvH clones appeared earlier in ileal mucosa or blood, which is consistent with an intestinal mucosal origin. High GvH to HvG T cell clonal ratios were observed in the allografts of patients with donor T cell macrochimerism. The relatively low number and heterogeneity of intestinal transplant patients limited the conclusions.

V lost 0 bases and J lost 2 bases, and the count of bases not matched to a germline gene is 4. Including the terminal cysteine and phenylalanine, the CDR3 comprises 17 residues. Only CDR3 DNA is held: 51 bases, read in frame from base 1. Per the germline V gene (reference sequence), LNHNV is the CDR1 and YYDKDF is the CDR2. The time point label on this specimen signifies: cells obtained before transplantation from donor or recipient. CD3+CD4+ and CD3+CD8+ populations were FACS-sorted from unstimulated pre-transplant donor and recipient cells taken from spleen or lymph nodes. The source material was unstimulated CD4+ T cells sorted from spleen or lymph node cells, sampled before intestinal transplant. The rearranged chain carries TRBV15 and TRBJ2-7, and 13 junction bases match TRBD2. This TCR was sampled from a human donor who received an intestinal transplant. The CDR3 region has the sequence CATSRDRGLAGTYEQYF. The base sequence is TGTGCCACCAGCAGAGACCGGGGACTAGCGGGGACCTACGAGCAGTACTTC.